This T cell receptor beta chain emerged from a study of response to subunit inactivated influenza vaccine. Findings and limits, study-wide: The authors offered the suggestion that each seasonal influenza vaccination recruits few new T cells.

TCRdb processed the RT-PCR reads anew with MiXCR; each CDR3 protein has one entry. The sample consists of about 650,000 distinct CDR3 sequences, approximately 14% of them appearing once. As regards this clonotype: Its specificity is not known.

CDR1 and CDR2 from the germline V gene are SEHNR and FQNEAQ (reference sequence). This CDR3 is built from 16 residues. Trimming shortened V by 5 bases and J by 5 bases, and 22 bases separated the two germline ends. V gene TRBV7-9 combines with J gene TRBJ2-7, with D possibly matching TRBD1 (6 bases). This clonotype was sampled from a middle-aged man who received an inactivated influenza vaccine. The specimen was PBMCs from blood, collected approximately 13 days after vaccination. The CDR3 bases are TGTGCCAGCAGCCAAGACAATGACAGGCGGCACCACGAGCAGTACTTC. Translation: CASSQDNDRRHHEQYF.